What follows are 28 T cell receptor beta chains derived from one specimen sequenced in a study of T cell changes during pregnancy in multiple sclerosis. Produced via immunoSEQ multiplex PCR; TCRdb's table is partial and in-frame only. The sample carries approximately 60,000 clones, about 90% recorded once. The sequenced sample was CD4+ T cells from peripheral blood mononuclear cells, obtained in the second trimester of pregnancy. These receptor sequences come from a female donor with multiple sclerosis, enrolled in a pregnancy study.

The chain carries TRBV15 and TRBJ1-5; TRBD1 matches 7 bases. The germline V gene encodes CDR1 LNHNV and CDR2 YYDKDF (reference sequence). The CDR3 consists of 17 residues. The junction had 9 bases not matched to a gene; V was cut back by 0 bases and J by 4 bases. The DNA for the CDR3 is TGTGCCACCAGCAGAGATAGGGGGCGAGGGGGTAATCAGCCCCAGCATTTT. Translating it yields CATSRDRGRGGNQPQHF.

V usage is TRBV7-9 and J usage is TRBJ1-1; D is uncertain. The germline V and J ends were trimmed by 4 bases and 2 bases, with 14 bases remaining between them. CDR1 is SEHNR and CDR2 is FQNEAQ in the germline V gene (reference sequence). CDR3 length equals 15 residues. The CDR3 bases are TGTGCCAGCAGCTCCGACGGGAAGACAAACACTGAAGCTTTCTTT. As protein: CASSSDGKTNTEAFF.

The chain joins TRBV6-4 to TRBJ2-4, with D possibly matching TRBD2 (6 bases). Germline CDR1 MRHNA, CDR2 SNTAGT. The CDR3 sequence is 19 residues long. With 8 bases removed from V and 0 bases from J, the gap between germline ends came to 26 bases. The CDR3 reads CASFVGVAVFLVAKNIQYF. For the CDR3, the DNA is TGTGCCAGCTTCGTTGGGGTAGCGGTATTCTTGGTAGCCAAAAACATTCAGTACTTC.

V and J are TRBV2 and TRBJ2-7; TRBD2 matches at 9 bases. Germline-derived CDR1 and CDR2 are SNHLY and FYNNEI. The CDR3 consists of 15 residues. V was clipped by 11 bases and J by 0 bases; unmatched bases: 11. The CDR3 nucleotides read TGTGCCGTACGACGGCGGGGGGGATCCTCCTACGAGCAGTACTTC. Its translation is CAVRRRGGSSYEQYF.

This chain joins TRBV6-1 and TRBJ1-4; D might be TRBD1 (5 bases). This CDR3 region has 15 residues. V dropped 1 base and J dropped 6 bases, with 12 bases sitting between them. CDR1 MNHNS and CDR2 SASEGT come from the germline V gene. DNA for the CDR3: TGTGCCAGCAGTGAAGTTCGGGGGGTGGATGAAAAACTGTTTTTT. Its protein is CASSEVRGVDEKLFF.

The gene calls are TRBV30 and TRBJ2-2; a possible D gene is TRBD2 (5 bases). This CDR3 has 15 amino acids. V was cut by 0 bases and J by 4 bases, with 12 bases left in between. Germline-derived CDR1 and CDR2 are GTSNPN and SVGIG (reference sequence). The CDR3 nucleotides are TGTGCCTGGAGTGTGTATTCAGGACTCACCGGGGAGCTGTTTTTT. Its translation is CAWSVYSGLTGELFF.

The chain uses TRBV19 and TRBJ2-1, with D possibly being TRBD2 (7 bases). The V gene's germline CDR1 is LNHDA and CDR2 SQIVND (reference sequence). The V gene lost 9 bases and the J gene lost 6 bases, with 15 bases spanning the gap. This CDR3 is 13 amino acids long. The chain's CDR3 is CASVKGGTNEQFF. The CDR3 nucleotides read TGTGCCAGCGTAAAGGGGGGGACCAATGAGCAGTTCTTC.

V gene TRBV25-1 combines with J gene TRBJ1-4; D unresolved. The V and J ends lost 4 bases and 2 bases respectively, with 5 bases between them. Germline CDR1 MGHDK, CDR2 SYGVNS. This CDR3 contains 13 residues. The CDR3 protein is CASSARTNEKLFF. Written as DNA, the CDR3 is TGTGCCAGCAGTGCGCGGACTAATGAAAAACTGTTTTTT.

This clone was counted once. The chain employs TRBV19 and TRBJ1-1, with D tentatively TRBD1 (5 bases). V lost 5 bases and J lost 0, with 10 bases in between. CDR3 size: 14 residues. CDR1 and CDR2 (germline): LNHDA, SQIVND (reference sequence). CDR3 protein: CASSARQMNTEAFF. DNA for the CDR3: TGTGCCAGTAGTGCCCGACAGATGAACACTGAAGCTTTCTTT.

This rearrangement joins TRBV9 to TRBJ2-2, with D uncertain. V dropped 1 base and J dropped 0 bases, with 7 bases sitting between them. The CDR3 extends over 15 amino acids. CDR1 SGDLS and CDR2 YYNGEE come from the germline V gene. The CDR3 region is CASSVFDSNTGELFF. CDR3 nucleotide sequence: TGTGCCAGCAGCGTATTTGACTCGAACACCGGGGAGCTGTTTTTT.

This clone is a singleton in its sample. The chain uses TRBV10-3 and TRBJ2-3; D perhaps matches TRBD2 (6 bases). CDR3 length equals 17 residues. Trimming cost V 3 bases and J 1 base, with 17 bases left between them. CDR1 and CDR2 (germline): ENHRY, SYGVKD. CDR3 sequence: CAISDPSRGSGTDTQYF. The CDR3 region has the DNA TGTGCCATCAGTGACCCCTCCCGGGGGTCTGGCACAGATACGCAGTATTTT.

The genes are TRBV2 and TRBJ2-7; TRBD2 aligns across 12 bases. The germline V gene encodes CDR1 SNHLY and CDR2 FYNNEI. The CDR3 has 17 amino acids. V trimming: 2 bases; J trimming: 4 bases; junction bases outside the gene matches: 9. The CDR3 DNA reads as TGTGCCAGCAGTGAAACTCTAGCGGGAGGGCCGGTGTACGAGCAGTACTTC. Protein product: CASSETLAGGPVYEQYF.

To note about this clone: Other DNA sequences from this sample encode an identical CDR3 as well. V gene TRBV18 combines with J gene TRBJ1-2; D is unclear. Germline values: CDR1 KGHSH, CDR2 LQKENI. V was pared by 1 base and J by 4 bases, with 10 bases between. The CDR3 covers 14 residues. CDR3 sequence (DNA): TGTGCCAGCTCACCACGCGGGGAAAGCTATGGCTACACCTTC. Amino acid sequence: CASSPRGESYGYTF.

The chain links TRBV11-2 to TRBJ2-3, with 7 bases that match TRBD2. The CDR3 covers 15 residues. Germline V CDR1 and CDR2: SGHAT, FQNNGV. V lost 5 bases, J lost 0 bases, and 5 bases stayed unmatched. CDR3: CASSHSGTSTDTQYF. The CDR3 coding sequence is TGTGCCAGCAGCCACAGCGGGACTAGCACAGATACGCAGTATTTT.

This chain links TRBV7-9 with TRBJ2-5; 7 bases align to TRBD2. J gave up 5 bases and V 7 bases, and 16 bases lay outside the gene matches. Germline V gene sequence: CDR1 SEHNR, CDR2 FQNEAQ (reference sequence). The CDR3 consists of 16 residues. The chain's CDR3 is CASTEGLSGVVETQYF. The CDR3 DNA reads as TGTGCCAGCACTGAGGGTTTAAGCGGGGTGGTTGAGACCCAGTACTTC.

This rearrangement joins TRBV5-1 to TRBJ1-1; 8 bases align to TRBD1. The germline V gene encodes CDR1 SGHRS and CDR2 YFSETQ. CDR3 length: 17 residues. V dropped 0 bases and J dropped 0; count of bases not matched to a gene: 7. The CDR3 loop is CASSLGTGKGLNTEAFF. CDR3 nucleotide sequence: TGCGCCAGCAGCTTGGGGACAGGGAAAGGGCTGAACACTGAAGCTTTCTTT.

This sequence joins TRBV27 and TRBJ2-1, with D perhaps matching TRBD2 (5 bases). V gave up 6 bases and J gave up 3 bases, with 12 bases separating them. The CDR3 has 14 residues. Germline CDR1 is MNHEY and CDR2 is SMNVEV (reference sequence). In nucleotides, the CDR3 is TGTGCCAGCAGGCCCGGACTTGGCTACAATGAGCAGTTCTTC. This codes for CASRPGLGYNEQFF.

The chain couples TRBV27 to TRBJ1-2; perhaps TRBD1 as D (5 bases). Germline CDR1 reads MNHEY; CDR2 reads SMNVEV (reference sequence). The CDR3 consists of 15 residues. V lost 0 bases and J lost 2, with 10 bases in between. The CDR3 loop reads CASSLSGTVNYGYTF. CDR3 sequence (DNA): TGTGCCAGCAGTTTATCGGGGACTGTAAACTATGGCTACACCTTC.

The CDR3 loop is CAWSVGQNTEAFF. DNA of the CDR3: TGTGCCTGGAGTGTGGGGCAGAACACTGAAGCTTTCTTT. The gene calls are TRBV30 and TRBJ1-1; D might be TRBD1 (5 bases). This CDR3 is 13 amino acids long. Germline CDR1 and CDR2: GTSNPN and SVGIG (reference sequence). Trimming stripped 0 bases from V and 1 base from J, with 6 bases between.

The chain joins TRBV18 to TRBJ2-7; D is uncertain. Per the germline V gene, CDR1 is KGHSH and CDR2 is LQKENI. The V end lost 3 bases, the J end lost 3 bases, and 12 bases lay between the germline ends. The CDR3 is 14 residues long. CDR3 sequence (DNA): TGTGCCAGCTCACCTAGGTTGACGGGCTACGAGCAGTACTTC. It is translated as CASSPRLTGYEQYF.

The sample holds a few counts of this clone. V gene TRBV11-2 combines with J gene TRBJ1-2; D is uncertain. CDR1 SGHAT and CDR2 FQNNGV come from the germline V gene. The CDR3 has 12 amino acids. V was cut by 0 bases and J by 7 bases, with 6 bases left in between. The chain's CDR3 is CASSLDPSGYTF. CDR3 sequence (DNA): TGTGCCAGCAGCTTAGATCCCAGTGGCTACACCTTC.

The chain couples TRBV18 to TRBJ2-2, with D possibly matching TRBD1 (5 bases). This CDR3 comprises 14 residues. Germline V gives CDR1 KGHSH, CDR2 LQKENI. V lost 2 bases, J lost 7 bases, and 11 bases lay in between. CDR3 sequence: CASSPGASVGELFF. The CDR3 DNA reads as TGTGCCAGCTCACCAGGGGCGAGTGTCGGGGAGCTGTTTTTT.

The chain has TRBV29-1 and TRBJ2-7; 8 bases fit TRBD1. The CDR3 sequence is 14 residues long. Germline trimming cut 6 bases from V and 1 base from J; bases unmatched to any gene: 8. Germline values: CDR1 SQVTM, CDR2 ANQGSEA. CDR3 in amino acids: CSVKPGGHSYEQYF. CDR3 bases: TGCAGCGTCAAACCAGGGGGCCATTCCTACGAGCAGTACTTC.

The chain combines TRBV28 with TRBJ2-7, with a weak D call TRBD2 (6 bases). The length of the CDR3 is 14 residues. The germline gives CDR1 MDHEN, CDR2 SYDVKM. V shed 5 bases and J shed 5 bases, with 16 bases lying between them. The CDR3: CASSTLKWEDEQYF. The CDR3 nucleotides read TGTGCCAGCAGTACCCTGAAGTGGGAGGACGAGCAGTACTTC.

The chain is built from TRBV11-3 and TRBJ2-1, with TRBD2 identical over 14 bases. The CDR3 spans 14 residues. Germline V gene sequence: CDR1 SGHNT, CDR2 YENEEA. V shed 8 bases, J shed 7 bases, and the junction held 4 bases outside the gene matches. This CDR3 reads CASGTSGRSNEQFF. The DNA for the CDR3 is TGTGCCAGCGGGACTAGCGGGAGAAGTAATGAGCAGTTCTTC.

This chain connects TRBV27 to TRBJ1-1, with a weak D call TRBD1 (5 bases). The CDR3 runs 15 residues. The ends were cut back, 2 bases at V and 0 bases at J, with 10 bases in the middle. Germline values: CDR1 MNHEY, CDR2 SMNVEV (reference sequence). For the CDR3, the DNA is TGTGCCAGCAGTTTAAGTAGGGGAATGAACACTGAAGCTTTCTTT. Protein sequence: CASSLSRGMNTEAFF.

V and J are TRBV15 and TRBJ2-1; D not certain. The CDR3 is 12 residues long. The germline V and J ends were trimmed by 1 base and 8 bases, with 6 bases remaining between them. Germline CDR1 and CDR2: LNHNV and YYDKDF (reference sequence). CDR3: CATSRVFDEQFF. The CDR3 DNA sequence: TGTGCCACCAGCAGAGTATTTGATGAGCAGTTCTTC.

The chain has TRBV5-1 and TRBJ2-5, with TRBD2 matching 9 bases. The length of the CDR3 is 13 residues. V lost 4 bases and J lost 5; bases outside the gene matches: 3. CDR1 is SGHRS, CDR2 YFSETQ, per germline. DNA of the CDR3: TGCGCCAGCAGCATCAGCGGGGGGGAGACCCAGTACTTC. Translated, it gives CASSISGGETQYF.